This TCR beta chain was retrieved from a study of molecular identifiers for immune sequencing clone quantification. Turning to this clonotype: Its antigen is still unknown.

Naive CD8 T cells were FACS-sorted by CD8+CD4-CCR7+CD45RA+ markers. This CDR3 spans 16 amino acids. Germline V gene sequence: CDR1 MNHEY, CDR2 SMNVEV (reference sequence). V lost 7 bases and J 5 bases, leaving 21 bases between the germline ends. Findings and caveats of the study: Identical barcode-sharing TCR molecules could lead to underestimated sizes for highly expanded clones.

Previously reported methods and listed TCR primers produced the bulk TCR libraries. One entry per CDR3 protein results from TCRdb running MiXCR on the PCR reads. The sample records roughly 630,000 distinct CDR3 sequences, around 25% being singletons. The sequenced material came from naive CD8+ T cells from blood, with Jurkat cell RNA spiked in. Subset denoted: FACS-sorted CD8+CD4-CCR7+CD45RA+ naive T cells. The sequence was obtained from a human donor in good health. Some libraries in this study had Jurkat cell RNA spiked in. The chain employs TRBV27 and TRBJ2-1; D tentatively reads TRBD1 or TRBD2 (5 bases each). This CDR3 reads CASNNIRGVGDNEQFF. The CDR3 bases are TGTGCCAGCAATAACATCCGGGGAGTAGGGGACAATGAGCAGTTCTTC.